This T cell receptor beta chain was identified during a study of blood T cell repertoires in COVID-19. About the research overall: PBMCs, B-cell-depleted T cells, or T cells provided the cDNA or gDNA that made up the material.

Germline CDR1 SGHVS, CDR2 FQNEAQ. This CDR3 is built from 14 residues. Between the trimmed V and J ends, which lost 5 bases and 5 bases, there was a span of 12 bases. Study processing details: Cell counts per sample came from amplifying reference gene primers. This table comes from immunoSEQ multiplex PCR, and its TCRdb copy is limited to in-frame clones, with some not included. Clone size and V and J calls were adopted from that table, with D and trimming inferred from the DNA. The sample records approximately 240,000 clones, about 79% being singletons. The sample consisted of peripheral blood. This clonotype was obtained from a woman aged 40-49 years who had recovered from COVID-19. The chain combines TRBV7-8 with TRBJ1-4; D is uncertain. CDR3: CASSPQEANEKLFF. DNA of the CDR3: TGTGCCAGCAGCCCCCAAGAGGCGAATGAAAAACTGTTTTTT.